This T cell receptor beta chain is drawn from a study of human T cells and chemical hapten exposure. About the study: Variation in per-sample TCR yields came mainly from small pooled library volume differences. Study observations and caveats: Sensitizing with DPC caused no change in TCRs above 1 in 1000 frequency.

V lost 5 bases to trimming and J lost 7 bases; unmatched junction nucleotides: 5. CDR1 is MNHEY and CDR2 is SVGEGT in the germline V gene. This CDR3 is 15 amino acids long. Time point reported: healthy volunteer bleed at 2 weeks. Extraction of total RNA was performed on unfractionated whole blood. Comment on this clonotype: The antigen is unknown.

Original data processing: TCR counts had a median of about 94,000 per sample and spanned roughly 20,000 to 750,000. MiXCR was run by TCRdb on the RACE reads, yielding one entry per CDR3 protein. For this entry, the V and J calls and clone size follow TCRdb and not the study's own pipeline. Among roughly 130,000 distinct CDR3 sequences listed, approximately 9% were seen once. The sample taken for sequencing was whole blood. The chain links TRBV6-2 or TRBV6-3 to TRBJ2-1; 13 positions match TRBD2. This sequence was found in a male donor in good health. Some clones in this sample may be carry-over from other donors' samples. The CDR3 reads CASSVGLAGLNEQFF. The CDR3 nucleotides read TGTGCCAGCAGTGTGGGACTAGCGGGGTTAAATGAGCAGTTCTTC.